These 3 T cell receptor beta chains originate from one sample sequenced in a study of healthy donors' naive CD4 and CD8 T cells (dated by TCRdb to about 2015). TCRdb records 454 GS FLX Titanium as the sequencer. A previously published linear amplification protocol was used to build the TCR libraries, starting from roughly 480 ng of total RNA. The public reads were run again by TCRdb, first through fastp at Q25 and then through MiXCR, and only productive beta chains were kept. Entries that share a CDR3 protein sequence are merged under the most common genes and DNA. The table for this sample lists approximately 180,000 distinct CDR3 sequences; about 76% of them were counted only once. Jointly, the top ten make up less than 2.5% of the sample. The sequenced material came from naive CD4+ and CD8+ T cells sorted from blood, pooled from several donors. This specimen's cell subset or site label, interpreted: FACS-sorted naive CD4+ (CD45RO-CD45RA+) and naive CD8+ (CD45RA+CD27bright) T cells. The receptors were sampled from a pool of human donors in good health; the sample pools cells from several healthy donors.

This sequence joins TRBV6-5 and TRBJ1-5; D call uncertain. CDR3 length: 13 amino acids. Trimming removed 6 bases from V and 3 bases from J, with 9 bases in between. Germline assignment: CDR1 MNHEY and CDR2 SVGAGI. The CDR3 sequence: CASSLGNNQPQHF. The CDR3 DNA is TGTGCCAGCAGCCTTGGGAACAATCAGCCCCAGCATTTT.

As to this clonotype: This CDR3 is missing its conserved last phenylalanine or tryptophan, likely due to a read error. The chain links TRBV27 to TRBJ2-7, with 9 bases that match TRBD1. The CDR3 runs to 12 residues. V dropped 10 bases and J dropped 6; count of bases not matched to a gene: 7. Germline CDR1 is MNHEY and CDR2 is SMNVEV (reference sequence). The CDR3 DNA sequence: TGTGCCACCAGGGGACAGGGCTCCGAGCAGTACCTC. Protein: CATRGQGSEQYL.

DNA of the CDR3: TGCAGCGTTGGGTCCGGTGAAAGTAATCAGCCCCAGCATTTT. Protein: CSVGSGESNQPQHF. The chain has TRBV29-1 and TRBJ1-5; D is ambiguous. V lost 4 bases, J lost 4 bases, and 14 bases lay in between. The germline gives CDR1 SQVTM, CDR2 ANQGSEA. The CDR3 loop spans 14 amino acids.